A single T cell receptor beta chain is shown here with its context. Its antigen is currently unknown. The germline gene is not matched at one end of the junction; a read error may be the cause. This sample was taken from a study of T-cell memory formation after mild COVID-19. General study results and limits: Clones which contracted sat mainly in CM and EM if CD4+, and in EMRA if CD8+. There was a balanced CD4/CD8 profile in clones contracting day 15 to 85, and later expanders leaned CD4+.

MiXCR was run by TCRdb on the 5' RACE reads, yielding one entry per CDR3 protein. The table lists around 410,000 distinct CDR3 sequences, around a quarter of them singletons. Germline V lookup: CDR1 SGHRS, CDR2 YFSETQ. This CDR3 contains 13 residues. Sequenced: PBMCs or a T cell subset sorted from them (not recorded which). The V and J genes are TRBV5-1 and TRBJ2-3, with 10 bases matching TRBD2. This receptor was taken from an adult woman who had mild COVID-19 (a few samples of this study predate the infection). Cell type and time point are not known. The CDR3 here is CATSGGVSDTQYF. The CDR3 DNA sequence: TGCGCCACCAGCGGGGGGGTTTCAGATACGCAGTATTTT. Filled out from reference TRBV5-1 and TRBJ2-3, the complete variable domain reads KAGVTQTPRYLIKTRGQQVTLSCSPISGHRSVSWYQQTPGQGLQFLFEYFSETQRNKGNFPGRFSGRQFSNSRSEMNVSTLELGDSALYLCATSGGVSDTQYFGPGTRLTVL.